Included here is one T cell receptor beta chain sequence, with context. The assay was immunoSEQ multiplex PCR, and TCRdb's table has in-frame clones only and misses some. This table holds about 230,000 clones, 89% found once. The germline V gene has CDR1 SGHVS and CDR2 FQNEAQ. The V segment lost 1 base and the J segment 4 bases; nucleotides outside the gene matches: 14. The CDR3 runs to 18 residues. This entry belongs to a study of blood T cell repertoires in COVID-19. Participants came from some 26 US areas, aged about 18 to 95 years. Cohort assignment relied on participant-reported clinical history. The rearrangement uses TRBV7-8 and TRBJ1-1; TRBD1 aligns across 8 bases. The TCR comes from a woman aged 30 to 39 with acute COVID-19. Material for sequencing was PBMCs or T cells enriched from blood (not recorded which). CDR3 loop: CASSLGFGLDREVTEAFF. DNA for the CDR3: TGTGCCAGCAGCTTAGGATTCGGGCTGGACAGGGAGGTCACTGAAGCTTTCTTT.